This record looks at one T cell receptor (beta chain) sequence and its context. V was cut by 6 bases and J by 5 bases, with 20 bases left in between. This CDR3 is built from 15 residues. Per the germline V gene, CDR1 is SGHRS and CDR2 is YFSETQ. The donors were in the 120-subject validation cohort, distinct from the approximately 670-subject first cohort. These data come from a study of cytomegalovirus exposure and HLA in healthy donors. For the study at large: The approximately 120 validation repertoires used the same platform as the 666 first-cohort repertoires, a later analysis reported.

Sequenced by immunoSEQ multiplex PCR; TCRdb stores in-frame clones only, minus some. The repertoire has 90,000 to 100,000 clones, approximately 84% of them found once; the top ten carry about 5.7%. The chain has TRBV5-1 and TRBJ2-5, with D possibly matching TRBD1 (5 bases). The sequenced material came from PBMCs. This sequence originates from a man in his late teens or twenties in good health and CMV-seropositive. The CDR3 is CASTFQGIRVETQYF. CDR3 sequence (DNA): TGCGCCAGCACCTTTCAGGGTATTCGAGTGGAGACCCAGTACTTC.